Reported below is one T cell receptor (beta chain). This clonotype appeared many times. Its specific antigen is unknown. Base qualities are not at hand, and no much larger clone is one base apart. Counted from cysteine to phenylalanine, this CDR3 has 18 amino acids. The kept DNA is CDR3 alone, 54 bases in frame from the first base. V is reduced by 0 bases and J by 5 bases, leaving a spacing of 22 bases between them. The reads were generated on an Illumina NovaSeq 6000. cDNA libraries for TCRalpha and TCRbeta were prepared by 5'RACE using constant-segment primers, with sample barcodes and unique molecular identifiers added. RNA was extracted from every sample with Trizol reagent. Libraries were amplified in two PCR steps, with a second sample barcode and Illumina TruSeq adapters added in the second step. Libraries were sequenced on an Illumina NovaSeq with 2 x 150 bp paired-end reads. The study's processing was this. Demultiplexing of reads and collapsing into UMI-guided consensus sequences were performed with migec v1.2.7. Using mixcr v2.1.11, UMI consensuses were aligned to TRA and TRB V and J templates and then assembled into clonotypes. A clonotype was counted as expanded or contracted only when both edgeR and NoisET called the clonotype significant, with the noise models trained on biological replicates. For edgeR calls, a false discovery rate-adjusted p below 0.01 and a log2 fold-change threshold of 1 were applied. As an exploratory analysis of dynamics, PCA with hierarchical clustering was applied to max-normalized trajectories of the 1000 most abundant clonotypes. Separately sequenced CD4+ and CD8+ repertoires were used to assign the CD4 or CD8 phenotype of responding clones. TCRdb took the public reads, trimmed them with fastp at Q25, ran MiXCR for clone calling and kept in-frame beta chains. Every entry covers one CDR3 protein and lists the most common genes and DNA from its rows. TCRdb, rather than the study authors, made the V and J calls. The sample table shows approximately 100,000 distinct CDR3 sequences, and over 15% are seen once. The ten biggest clones cover roughly 27% of the sample.

Ficoll-Paque density gradient centrifugation was the method used to isolate PBMCs. The sample is drawn from a study of T-cell memory formation after mild COVID-19 (dated by TCRdb to the early 2020s). Context from the whole study: Most TCR sequence clusters were specific to one of the two donors. In a couple of donors, T-cell clones that expanded and contracted after mild COVID-19 were tracked by sequencing TCRalpha and TCRbeta repertoires over time. Two young, previously healthy adult volunteers, one female and one male, were included in the cohort. Overall results and qualifications from the work: Some responding clones were detected in pre-infection memory, which suggested that pre-existing cross-reactive memory T cells had joined the SARS-CoV-2 response. Only two mild cases were covered by the study, and larger cohorts that include severe cases with pre-infection samples were considered necessary. Contracting CD4+ clones turned up mainly in the CM and EM memory subsets, whereas EMRA was where CD8+ clones were enriched. SARS-CoV-2 specificity was not confirmed for the second-wave clones peaking on day 37. From day 15 to 85, contracting clones showed balanced CD4/CD8 phenotypes, whereas a second wave of clones that expanded from day 15 to 37 leaned towards CD4+.

Rearrangement joined TRBV12-3 or TRBV12-4 to TRBJ2-5; TRBD2 is a weak D gene call, 6 bases matching. The specimen sequenced was PBMCs or a T cell subset sorted from them (not recorded which). The sequence was obtained from an adult woman who had mild COVID-19 (a few samples of this study predate the infection). The sample titles of this study are shuffled in the database, so cell type and time point are left out; the donor was told from shared clones. The CDR3 has the sequence CASSLATGDGPPRETQYF. DNA sequence: TGTGCCAGCAGTTTAGCGACGGGGGACGGACCACCCCGTGAGACCCAGTACTTC.